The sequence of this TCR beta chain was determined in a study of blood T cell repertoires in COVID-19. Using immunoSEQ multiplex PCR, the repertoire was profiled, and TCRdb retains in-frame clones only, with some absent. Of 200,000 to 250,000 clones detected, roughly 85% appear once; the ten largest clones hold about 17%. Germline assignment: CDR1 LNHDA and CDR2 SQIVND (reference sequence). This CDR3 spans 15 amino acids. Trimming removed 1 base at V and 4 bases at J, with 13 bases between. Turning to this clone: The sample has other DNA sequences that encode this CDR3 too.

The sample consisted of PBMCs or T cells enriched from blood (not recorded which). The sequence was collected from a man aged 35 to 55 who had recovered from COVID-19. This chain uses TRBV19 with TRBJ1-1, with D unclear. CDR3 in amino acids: CASSIGPLASTEAFF. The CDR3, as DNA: TGTGCCAGTAGTATAGGCCCTTTAGCGAGCACTGAAGCTTTCTTT. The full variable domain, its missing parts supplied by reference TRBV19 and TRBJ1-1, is DGGITQSPKYLFRKEGQNVTLSCEQNLNHDAMYWYRQDPGQGLRLIYYSQIVNDFQKGDIAEGYSVSREKKESFPLTVTSAQKNPTAFYLCASSIGPLASTEAFFGQGTRLTVV.